Presented here are 23 T cell receptor beta chains from one specimen sequenced in a study of blood T cell repertoires in COVID-19. Assay: immunoSEQ multiplex PCR; the TCRdb copy retains only in-frame clones and omits some. Of around 230,000 clones in the sample, 88% were seen once. Sequencing was done on a sample of PBMCs or T cells enriched from blood (not recorded which). Source of these receptors: a woman aged 25-40 years who had recovered from COVID-19.

This clone was seen a single time. This chain joins TRBV10-3 and TRBJ1-5; the match to TRBD1 covers 7 bases. With V trimmed by 0 bases and J by 8 bases, 7 bases remained unmatched. Germline V lookup: CDR1 ENHRY, CDR2 SYGVKD. This CDR3 has 15 amino acids. CDR3 DNA sequence: TGTGCCATCAGTGAGTCGATCACAACAGGGGAGCCCCAGCATTTT. Protein: CAISESITTGEPQHF.

As regards this clone: Other nucleotide sequences in the sample specify the same CDR3. The chain carries TRBV3-1 (or the pseudogene TRBV3-2) and TRBJ2-5; 9 bases map to TRBD2. Germline CDR1 LGHDT, CDR2 YNNKEL (reference sequence). The trim removed 3 bases at V and 5 bases at J, leaving 10 bases unmatched. The CDR3 runs to 16 residues. The CDR3 is CASSHGAGGLGETQYF. The CDR3 nucleotides read TGTGCCAGCAGCCATGGTGCGGGGGGGCTGGGGGAGACCCAGTACTTC.

This rearrangement joins TRBV7-9 to TRBJ1-1, with a tentative D call TRBD1 (5 bases). Germline V lookup: CDR1 SEHNR, CDR2 FQNEAQ (reference sequence). V lost 1 base, J lost 7 bases, and 19 bases lay in between. The CDR3 spans 16 residues. In nucleotides, the CDR3 is TGTGCCAGCAGCTTAGGCGGGATAGGGGTAAAGGTTGAAGCTTTCTTT. Translating gives CASSLGGIGVKVEAFF.

This rearrangement joins TRBV19 to TRBJ2-3; TRBD1 is a possible D gene (6 bases). The CDR3 covers 15 residues. Germline V CDR1 and CDR2: LNHDA, SQIVND (reference sequence). The V and J ends lost 3 bases and 4 bases respectively, with 14 bases between them. CDR3 sequence reads: CASSIGGGGADTQYF. DNA for the CDR3: TGTGCCAGTAGTATTGGTGGGGGCGGCGCAGATACGCAGTATTTT.

The rearrangement links TRBV4-3 to TRBJ1-1; 9 bases line up with TRBD1. CDR3 length: 15 amino acids. Germline trimming cut 4 bases from V and 1 base from J; bases unmatched to any gene: 4. Per the germline V gene, CDR1 is LGHNA and CDR2 is YSLEER. The CDR3 DNA follows: TGCGCCAGCAGCCGGGACAGGGTAGGGAACACTGAAGCTTTCTTT. Translated, it gives CASSRDRVGNTEAFF.

The gene calls are TRBV20-1 and TRBJ2-1; D may be TRBD1 (5 bases). V was trimmed by 6 bases and J by 13 bases, leaving 13 bases between them. The CDR3 runs to 10 residues. CDR1 is DFQATT, CDR2 SNEGSKA, per germline (reference sequence). CDR3 in DNA: TGCAGTGCAAGGCCAAGGGGCCAGTTCTTC. Amino acid sequence: CSARPRGQFF.

This chain uses TRBV5-1 with TRBJ2-3; D remains ambiguous. Germline V gene sequence: CDR1 SGHRS, CDR2 YFSETQ. With 3 bases removed from V and 0 bases from J, the gap between germline ends came to 11 bases. CDR3 length equals 15 residues. CDR3 bases: TGCGCCAGCAGCTGGCAGCGCCGAAGCACAGATACGCAGTATTTT. Its protein product is CASSWQRRSTDTQYF.

The chain employs TRBV6-1 and TRBJ1-4, with 10 bases aligning to TRBD1. CDR1 and CDR2 from the germline V gene are MNHNS and SASEGT. The CDR3 extends over 16 amino acids. After removal of 1 base from V and 5 bases from J, the junction contained 4 bases not matched to a gene. The CDR3 loop is CASSEVVGQGNEKLFF. In DNA form, the CDR3 reads TGTGCCAGCAGTGAAGTAGTGGGACAGGGGAATGAAAAACTGTTTTTT.

This chain links TRBV11-2 with TRBJ1-4; the D is unclear. The V end lost 1 base, the J end lost 8 bases, and 11 bases lay between the germline ends. Germline V gene data show CDR1 as SGHAT and CDR2 as FQNNGV. The CDR3 contains 14 residues. The CDR3 is CASSLGSSSEKLFF. The CDR3 coding sequence is TGTGCCAGCAGCTTAGGCTCCTCAAGCGAAAAACTGTTTTTT.

This chain uses TRBV5-1 with TRBJ1-4; D remains ambiguous. V was cut by 6 bases and J by 0 bases, with 12 bases left in between. The CDR3 is 15 residues long. Germline V gives CDR1 SGHRS, CDR2 YFSETQ. CDR3 in amino acids: CASTREPATNEKLFF. In DNA, the CDR3 is TGCGCCAGCACGAGGGAACCTGCAACTAATGAAAAACTGTTTTTT. The full variable domain, completed using reference TRBV5-1 and TRBJ1-4, is KAGVTQTPRYLIKTRGQQVTLSCSPISGHRSVSWYQQTPGQGLQFLFEYFSETQRNKGNFPGRFSGRQFSNSRSEMNVSTLELGDSALYLCASTREPATNEKLFFGSGTQLSVL.

This chain uses TRBV10-3 with TRBJ2-7; a weak D match, TRBD2 (6 bases). CDR3 length: 14 amino acids. Per the germline V gene, CDR1 is ENHRY and CDR2 is SYGVKD. The V and J ends lost 4 bases and 5 bases respectively, with 15 bases between them. This CDR3 reads CAISAAGRQHEQYF. DNA for the CDR3: TGTGCCATCAGTGCGGCAGGGAGGCAGCACGAGCAGTACTTC.

This clone was seen more than once but under ten times. The rearrangement links TRBV3-1 (or the pseudogene TRBV3-2) to TRBJ1-5; D remains ambiguous. Germline V CDR1 and CDR2: LGHDT, YNNKEL (reference sequence). The CDR3 has 16 residues. Trimming pared 1 base from V and 2 bases from J, leaving 12 bases between. The CDR3 spells CASSQGVYGGNQPQHF. CDR3 DNA: TGTGCCAGCAGCCAAGGGGTTTACGGGGGCAATCAGCCCCAGCATTTT.

Only one count was recorded for this clone. V is TRBV19 and J is TRBJ1-4; possibly TRBD1 for D (5 bases). Looked up from germline, CDR1 is LNHDA and CDR2 is SQIVND (reference sequence). V dropped 3 bases and J dropped 0 bases, with 8 bases sitting between them. This CDR3 has 15 amino acids. CDR3 nucleotides: TGTGCCAGTAGTATGTCGGGGGCAACTAATGAAAAACTGTTTTTT. It codes for CASSMSGATNEKLFF.

In nucleotides, the CDR3 is TGTGCCAGCAGCTTAACGGGACAGGTCGGGCAGACCCAGTACTTC. Translating gives CASSLTGQVGQTQYF. The chain combines TRBV11-2 with TRBJ2-5, with 8 nucleotides matching TRBD1. Germline assignment: CDR1 SGHAT and CDR2 FQNNGV. The CDR3 has 15 amino acids. Trimming at V came to 2 bases and at J to 6 bases, leaving 8 bases not matched to a gene.

The chain couples TRBV27 to TRBJ1-3, with D possibly being TRBD1 (6 bases). The CDR3 is made up of 16 amino acids. Trimming removed 5 bases at V and 4 bases at J, with 18 bases between. CDR1 is MNHEY, CDR2 SMNVEV, per germline (reference sequence). In DNA, the CDR3 is TGTGCCAGCAGTCCACTTAGGGACAATCCGGGAAACACCATATATTTT. This translates into CASSPLRDNPGNTIYF.

The V gene is TRBV20-1, the J gene TRBJ1-1; D remains unclear. CDR3 length equals 12 residues. Germline CDR1 is DFQATT and CDR2 is SNEGSKA (reference sequence). V lost 3 bases to trimming and J lost 10 bases, with 15 bases between them. The CDR3 here is CSASPSGWGAFF. In nucleotides, the CDR3 is TGCAGTGCTAGTCCCAGCGGTTGGGGAGCTTTCTTT.

The chain has TRBV10-3 and TRBJ1-2; 10 bases are shared with TRBD1. Losses at the gene ends were 6 bases for V and 5 bases for J; bases not matched to a gene: 6. The CDR3 spans 14 residues. Germline V gene lookup returns CDR1 ENHRY and CDR2 SYGVKD. DNA for the CDR3: TGTGCCATCAGCCCTGACAGGGGGCAGTATGGCTACACCTTC. This translates into CAISPDRGQYGYTF.

This chain connects TRBV19 to TRBJ1-1; 7 positions match TRBD1. The V and J ends lost 5 bases and 5 bases, in that order; junction bases with no gene match: 8. The CDR3 totals 14 residues. Per the germline V gene, CDR1 is LNHDA and CDR2 is SQIVND (reference sequence). The DNA of the CDR3 is TGTGCCAGTAGTTTACCGACAGGGAGTACTGAAGCTTTCTTT. Its protein product is CASSLPTGSTEAFF.

The V and J genes are TRBV5-1 and TRBJ2-7, with 10 bases lining up with TRBD1. This CDR3 comprises 16 residues. The V and J ends lost 4 bases and 2 bases, in that order; junction bases with no gene match: 9. CDR1 is SGHRS, CDR2 YFSETQ, per germline. The DNA for the CDR3 is TGCGCCAGCAGCCCGATGGGGACAGGGGTTACCTACGAGCAGTACTTC. It encodes CASSPMGTGVTYEQYF.

The J gene is TRBJ2-1, the V gene TRBV12-3 or TRBV12-4; D is perhaps TRBD1 (6 bases). This CDR3 region has 12 residues. V lost 9 bases, J lost 8 bases, and 14 bases lay in between. The CDR3 sequence: CASGYRVHEQFF. CDR3 DNA: TGTGCCAGTGGGTACAGGGTCCATGAGCAGTTCTTC.

The rearrangement joins TRBV19 to TRBJ1-1, with D unresolved. The CDR3 covers 12 residues. Trimming removed 1 base from V and 6 bases from J, with 6 bases in between. The V gene's germline CDR1 is LNHDA and CDR2 SQIVND (reference sequence). The CDR3 sequence: CASSIGTAEAFF. DNA for the CDR3: TGTGCCAGTAGTATAGGTACAGCTGAAGCTTTCTTT.

The CDR3, as DNA: TGTGCCAGCAGCTGGGGACAGAGAGAGACCCAGTACTTC. It yields the protein CASSWGQRETQYF. The rearrangement joins TRBV11-2 to TRBJ2-5; 7 nucleotides agree with TRBD1. The V segment lost 4 bases and the J segment 4 bases; nucleotides outside the gene matches: 3. This CDR3 is 13 amino acids long. Germline V gene lookup returns CDR1 SGHAT and CDR2 FQNNGV.

The chain employs TRBV24-1 and TRBJ2-7; 7 bases agree with TRBD1. The CDR3 sequence is 18 residues long. The germline V gene encodes CDR1 KGHDR and CDR2 SFDVKD. V dropped 4 bases and J dropped 3; count of bases not matched to a gene: 17. CDR3 amino acids: CATSDAKPGQTILYEQYF. In DNA form, the CDR3 reads TGTGCCACCAGTGACGCGAAACCGGGACAGACCATACTCTACGAGCAGTACTTC.